This T cell receptor beta chain came from a study of T cell changes during pregnancy in multiple sclerosis. This CDR3 has 16 residues. In germline, CDR1 is SGHRS, CDR2 YFSETQ. Between the trimmed V and J ends, which lost 1 base and 4 bases, there was a span of 17 bases. The method was immunoSEQ multiplex PCR; TCRdb's version includes in-frame clones alone and lacks a portion of them. The sample yields about 57,000 clones, approximately 90% seen once. This receptor was identified in a female donor with multiple sclerosis, enrolled in a pregnancy study. This chain joins TRBV5-1 and TRBJ2-5, with D possibly being TRBD2 (6 bases). Sequenced here: CD4+ T cells from peripheral blood mononuclear cells, sampled in the second trimester of pregnancy. CDR3 amino acids: CASSLNAGFVSETQYF. The CDR3 DNA sequence: TGCGCCAGCAGCTTGAACGCGGGGTTCGTATCAGAGACCCAGTACTTC.